A single sample gave rise to the 4 T cell receptor beta chains below, sequenced in a study of technical replicates of blood from a few donors. Only in-frame clones appear in the TCRdb table, and some are missing; sequencing was by immunoSEQ multiplex PCR. Of around 92,000 clones in the sample, around 95% were seen once. The sample taken for sequencing was T cells isolated from PBMCs. These receptors all come from a human donor in good health.

This chain links TRBV4-1 with TRBJ2-7, with TRBD2 as a possible D gene (7 bases). Trimming removed 1 base from V and 2 bases from J, with 12 bases in between. The V gene's germline CDR1 is MGHRA and CDR2 YSYEKL. The CDR3 is 15 residues long. CDR3 sequence reads: CASSQGAGHPYEQYF. Written as DNA, the CDR3 is TGCGCCAGCAGCCAAGGAGCGGGACACCCCTACGAGCAGTACTTC.

The gene calls are TRBV19 and TRBJ2-7; 10 nucleotides line up with TRBD1. This CDR3 comprises 16 residues. Unmatched junction bases numbered 14, after V lost 5 bases and J lost 7 bases. Per germline, CDR1 LNHDA and CDR2 SQIVND (reference sequence). The CDR3 is CASSWAGTGEMGEQYF. DNA for the CDR3: TGTGCCAGTAGTTGGGCCGGGACAGGGGAGATGGGGGAGCAGTACTTC. Complete variable domain (other parts from reference TRBV19 and TRBJ2-7): DGGITQSPKYLFRKEGQNVTLSCEQNLNHDAMYWYRQDPGQGLRLIYYSQIVNDFQKGDIAEGYSVSREKKESFPLTVTSAQKNPTAFYLCASSWAGTGEMGEQYFGPGTRLTVT.

The genes are TRBV7-6 and TRBJ2-7; 8 bases are shared with TRBD1. CDR3 length: 16 residues. J was trimmed by 1 base and V by 5 bases; bases with no gene match: 10. Germline assignment: CDR1 SGHVS and CDR2 FNYEAQ. In DNA, the CDR3 is TGTGCCAGCAGCCTAATGGACAGGGAAGTATCCTACGAGCAGTACTTC. Translating it yields CASSLMDREVSYEQYF.

This chain uses TRBV19 with TRBJ2-1, with TRBD2 matching 10 bases. The CDR3 has 14 residues. V lost 5 bases and J lost 6; bases outside the gene matches: 4. The germline CDR1 and CDR2 sequences are LNHDA and SQIVND (reference sequence). CDR3 loop: CASSYQRGGNEQFF. DNA for the CDR3: TGTGCCAGTAGTTACCAGCGGGGGGGCAATGAGCAGTTCTTC.